This T cell receptor (beta chain) was captured by sequencing in a study of T cells in Graves' hyperthyroidism and ophthalmopathy. The CDR3 consists of 15 residues. Germline trimming cut 3 bases from V and 4 bases from J; bases unmatched to any gene: 6. Germline values: CDR1 LGHDT, CDR2 YNNKEL (reference sequence). Researchers amplified the TCR beta CDR3 regions from RNA transcripts. HTBI primers were the set used in a first-round RT-PCR of the TCR CDR3. TCRdb ran MiXCR on the multiplex PCR reads and lists one entry per CDR3 protein. The sample lists about 770,000 distinct CDR3 sequences; about 17% were seen once. Exclusions: uncontrolled infection, other autoimmune disease, pregnancy, lactation. This clonotype was observed many times.

The chain joins TRBV3-1 to TRBJ2-1; 7 nucleotides line up with TRBD2. Sequenced: blood. This clonotype was sampled from a woman aged 45-65 years with Graves' hyperthyroidism that later progressed to Graves' ophthalmopathy. The CDR3 region has the DNA TGTGCCAGCAGCCATGCCGGGACTACTTACAATGAGCAGTTCTTC. This codes for CASSHAGTTYNEQFF.